This T cell receptor (beta chain) was captured in a study of beta chain features in type 1 diabetes. The overall study: All samples combined gave roughly 100 million sorted cells for examination. Regarding the study as a whole: In every one of the four CD4+ subsets, TCRB CDR3s were moderately but significantly shorter in Type 1 diabetes patients. The study found fewer insertions and more deletions at VDJ junctions in type 1 diabetes patients. Equally in patients and controls, shorter templates might have been favored by PCR.

V was cut by 4 bases and J by 4 bases, with 13 bases left in between. Germline V CDR1 and CDR2: SEHNR, FQNEAQ (reference sequence). The CDR3 has 14 residues. A word on this clone: The antigen is undetermined.

What was sequenced were expressed TCRB transcripts, since all of the isolated RNA had been reverse transcribed. The assay was immunoSEQ multiplex PCR, and TCRdb's table has in-frame clones only and misses some. The sample shows roughly 400,000 clones, over 8.5% of them seen only once. The sequencing sample was made of central memory CD4+ T cells from blood. The J gene is TRBJ1-2, the V gene TRBV7-9, with D perhaps TRBD1 (6 bases). The TCR comes from a man aged 30 to 39 with type 1 diabetes. The CDR3 bases are TGTGCCAGCAGCTCGACAGGAGGCCGCTATGGCTACACCTTC. Its translation: CASSSTGGRYGYTF.